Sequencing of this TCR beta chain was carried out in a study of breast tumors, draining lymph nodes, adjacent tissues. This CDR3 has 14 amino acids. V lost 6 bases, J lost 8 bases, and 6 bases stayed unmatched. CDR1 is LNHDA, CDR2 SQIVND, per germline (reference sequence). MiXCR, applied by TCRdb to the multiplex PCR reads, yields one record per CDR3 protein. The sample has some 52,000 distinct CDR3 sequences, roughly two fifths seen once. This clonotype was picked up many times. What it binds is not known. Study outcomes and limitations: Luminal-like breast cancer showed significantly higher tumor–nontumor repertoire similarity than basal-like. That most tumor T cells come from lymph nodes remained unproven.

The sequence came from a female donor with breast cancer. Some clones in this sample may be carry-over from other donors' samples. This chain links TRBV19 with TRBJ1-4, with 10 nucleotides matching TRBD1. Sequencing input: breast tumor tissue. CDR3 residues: CASSPGTGEEKLFF. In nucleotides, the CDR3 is TGTGCCAGTAGCCCCGGGACAGGGGAGGAAAAACTGTTTTTT.